This T cell receptor beta chain was obtained from a study of CD8 T cells in Susac syndrome. Whole-study results and caveats: The study conceded that its TCR sequencing and HLA analysis involved relatively few individuals.

The RNA input was roughly 0.45 to 1 ug, and it was reverse transcribed with random hexamers. MiXCR, applied by TCRdb to the immunoSEQ multiplex PCR reads, yields one record per CDR3 protein. This repertoire shows 300,000 to 350,000 distinct CDR3 sequences, 90% to 95% found once; its top ten account for more than 0.06%. Trimming left V 8 bases short and J 5 bases short, with 15 bases between. The CDR3 contains 13 residues. TCR beta sequences were obtained from blood CD8+ and CD4+ T cells. It was treatment-naive patients with stable or active relapsing-remitting disease who made up the multiple sclerosis controls. Concerning this clonotype: Its cognate antigen is unknown.

Sequences were obtained from CD4+ T cells from PBMCs. The sequence was collected from a human donor with multiple sclerosis. This chain links TRBV12-3 or TRBV12-4 with TRBJ2-5; D possibly corresponds to TRBD2 (5 bases). CDR3 in DNA: TGTGCCAGCCGTCTCGGAGGTCTGGAGACCCAGTACTTC. The encoded protein is CASRLGGLETQYF.